Presented here are 6 T cell receptor beta chains from one specimen sequenced in a study of shared clonotypes between healthy human individuals. Profiling relied on immunoSEQ multiplex PCR, and the TCRdb table lists in-frame clones only, not all of them. The sample gives some 380,000 clones, roughly 96% of which show up once; approximately 0.32% is in the top ten. The sample consisted of memory CD8+ T cells sorted from blood. Regarding subset: CD45RO+ cells pooled with CCR7-negative TemRA cells. These receptors were taken from a man aged 30 to 45 in good health.

CDR3 protein: CASSLGGRPGELFF. The CDR3 DNA is TGTGCCAGCAGCTTAGGGGGGCGTCCTGGGGAGCTGTTTTTT. The chain has TRBV7-9 and TRBJ2-2; possibly TRBD1 for D (6 bases). This CDR3 has 14 residues. The V and J ends lost 1 base and 8 bases respectively, with 11 bases between them. The germline CDR1 and CDR2 sequences are SEHNR and FQNEAQ (reference sequence).

The V gene is TRBV29-1, the J gene TRBJ1-1; 8 nucleotides line up with TRBD1. The CDR3 extends over 14 amino acids. Trimming at V came to 7 bases and at J to 1 base, leaving 8 bases not matched to a gene. CDR1 is SQVTM, CDR2 ANQGSEA, per germline. The CDR3 region has the DNA TGCAGCGCAAGGACAGGGAGTTCGAACACTGAAGCTTTCTTT. It specifies CSARTGSSNTEAFF.

This clone has only a few counts. Other DNA sequences within the sample encode an identical CDR3. V gene TRBV15 combines with J gene TRBJ2-7, with unresolved D. Trimming took 0 bases from V and 2 from J, leaving 5 bases between them. This CDR3 comprises 13 residues. The germline gives CDR1 LNHNV, CDR2 YYDKDF (reference sequence). The CDR3 loop is CATSRDYPYEQYF. Written as DNA, the CDR3 is TGTGCCACCAGCAGAGATTACCCCTACGAGCAGTACTTC.

The rearrangement uses TRBV18 and TRBJ2-1, with TRBD2 matching 8 bases. Germline CDR1 KGHSH, CDR2 LQKENI. V lost 0 bases to trimming and J lost 0 bases; unmatched junction nucleotides: 4. This CDR3 spans 17 amino acids. CDR3 residues: CASSPPRAGGSYNEQFF. CDR3 in DNA: TGTGCCAGCTCACCACCGAGGGCGGGAGGCTCCTACAATGAGCAGTTCTTC. The complete variable domain, with remaining parts taken from reference TRBV18 and TRBJ2-1, reads NAGVMQNPRHLVRRRGQEARLRCSPMKGHSHVYWYRQLPEEGLKFMVYLQKENIIDESGMPKERFSAEFPKEGPSILRIQQVVRGDSAAYFCASSPPRAGGSYNEQFFGPGTRLTVL.

This sequence joins TRBV5-1 and TRBJ1-1, with D maybe TRBD1 (6 bases). Trimming removed 2 bases at V and 3 bases at J, with 14 bases between. This CDR3 region has 15 residues. Germline V CDR1 and CDR2: SGHRS, YFSETQ. CDR3 sequence (DNA): TGCGCCAGCAGCTTACGAGGAACAGGGCACACTGAAGCTTTCTTT. Amino acid sequence: CASSLRGTGHTEAFF.

The chain joins TRBV18 to TRBJ2-7; 10 nucleotides line up with TRBD1. CDR3 length: 14 amino acids. Per germline, CDR1 KGHSH and CDR2 LQKENI. Trimming took 10 bases from V and 9 from J; bases not matched to a gene: 15. Here the CDR3 DNA reads TGTGCCACCGGAACCGGGACAGGGGAATCTGGGCAGTACTTC. Its translation: CATGTGTGESGQYF.